A single T cell receptor beta chain is shown here with its context. Trimming shortened V by 3 bases and J by 1 base, and 11 bases separated the two germline ends. The germline CDR1 and CDR2 sequences are DFQATT and SNEGSKA (reference sequence). The length of the CDR3 is 14 residues. Under the authors' procedure: Reference gene primers were amplified, and this amplification served to estimate nucleated cell counts. The assay was immunoSEQ multiplex PCR, and TCRdb's table has in-frame clones only and misses some. That table supplies the V and J calls and clone size; D and trimming were determined from the DNA. The top ten clones hold approximately 11% of a sample with some 130,000 clones, around 73% of them seen once. This sample was taken from a study of blood T cell repertoires in COVID-19.

The rearrangement links TRBV20-1 to TRBJ2-3; D possibly corresponds to TRBD2 (5 bases). The sample comprised peripheral blood. The receptor's source is a man in his sixties who had recovered from COVID-19. CDR3 loop: CSASFRRRTDTQYF. CDR3 coding DNA: TGCAGTGCTAGTTTCCGGAGGCGCACAGATACGCAGTATTTT.